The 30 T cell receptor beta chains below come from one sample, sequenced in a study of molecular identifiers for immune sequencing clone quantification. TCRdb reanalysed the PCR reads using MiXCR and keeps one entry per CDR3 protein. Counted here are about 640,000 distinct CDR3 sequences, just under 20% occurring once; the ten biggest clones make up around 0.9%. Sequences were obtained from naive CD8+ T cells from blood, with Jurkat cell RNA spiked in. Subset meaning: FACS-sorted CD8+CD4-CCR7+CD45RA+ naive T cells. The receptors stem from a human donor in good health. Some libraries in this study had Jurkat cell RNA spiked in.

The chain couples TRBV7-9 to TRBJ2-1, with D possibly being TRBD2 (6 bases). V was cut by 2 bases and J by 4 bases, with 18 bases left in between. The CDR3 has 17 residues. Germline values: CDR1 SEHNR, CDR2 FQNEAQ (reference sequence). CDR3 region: CASSLLLVASEYNEQFF. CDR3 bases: TGTGCCAGCAGCTTATTATTGGTGGCTAGCGAGTACAATGAGCAGTTCTTC.

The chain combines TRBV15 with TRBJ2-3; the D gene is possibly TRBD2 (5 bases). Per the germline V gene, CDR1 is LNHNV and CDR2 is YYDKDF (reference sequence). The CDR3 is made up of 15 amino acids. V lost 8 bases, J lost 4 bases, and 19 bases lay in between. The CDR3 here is CATGPERLGADTQYF. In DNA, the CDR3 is TGTGCCACCGGTCCGGAAAGACTCGGGGCAGATACGCAGTATTTT. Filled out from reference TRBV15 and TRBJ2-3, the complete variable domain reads DAMVIQNPRYQVTQFGKPVTLSCSQTLNHNVMYWYQQKSSQAPKLLFHYYDKDFNNEADTPDNFQSRRPNTSFCFLDIRSPGLGDTAMYLCATGPERLGADTQYFGPGTRLTVL.

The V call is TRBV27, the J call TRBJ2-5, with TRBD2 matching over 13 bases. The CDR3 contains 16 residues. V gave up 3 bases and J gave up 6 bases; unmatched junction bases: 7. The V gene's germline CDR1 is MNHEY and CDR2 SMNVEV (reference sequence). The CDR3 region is CASSFRGLAGAQTQYF. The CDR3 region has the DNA TGTGCCAGCAGTTTTCGAGGACTAGCGGGAGCACAGACCCAGTACTTC.

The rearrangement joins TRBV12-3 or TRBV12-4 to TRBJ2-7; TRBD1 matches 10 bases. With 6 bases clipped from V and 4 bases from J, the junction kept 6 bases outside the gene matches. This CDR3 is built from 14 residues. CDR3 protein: CASRGDRGRYEQYF. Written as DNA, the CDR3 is TGTGCCAGCAGAGGAGACAGGGGGCGTTACGAGCAGTACTTC.

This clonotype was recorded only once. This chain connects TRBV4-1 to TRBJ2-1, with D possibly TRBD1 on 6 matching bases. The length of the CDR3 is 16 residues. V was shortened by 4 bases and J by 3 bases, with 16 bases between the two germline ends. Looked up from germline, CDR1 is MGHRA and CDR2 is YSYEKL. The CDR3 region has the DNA TGCGCCAGCAGCCGAGTCCTAGGGACAATCTACAATGAGCAGTTCTTC. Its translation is CASSRVLGTIYNEQFF.

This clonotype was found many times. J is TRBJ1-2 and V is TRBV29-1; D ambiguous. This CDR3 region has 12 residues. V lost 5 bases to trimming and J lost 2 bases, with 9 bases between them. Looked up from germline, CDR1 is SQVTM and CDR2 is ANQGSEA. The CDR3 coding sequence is TGCAGCGTTATTGAGTTGAACTATGGCTACACCTTC. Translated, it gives CSVIELNYGYTF.

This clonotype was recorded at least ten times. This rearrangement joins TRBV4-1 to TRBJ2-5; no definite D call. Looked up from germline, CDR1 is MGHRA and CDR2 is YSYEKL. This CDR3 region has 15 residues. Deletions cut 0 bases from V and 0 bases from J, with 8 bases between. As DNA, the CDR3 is TGCGCCAGCAGCCAAGATCAGAGCAACCAAGAGACCCAGTACTTC. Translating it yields CASSQDQSNQETQYF.

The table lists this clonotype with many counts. CDR3 protein: CASSPHAGGIQETQYF. The CDR3 nucleotides are TGTGCCAGCAGCCCCCACGCTGGCGGGATACAAGAGACCCAGTACTTC. This chain links TRBV11-2 with TRBJ2-5; maybe TRBD2 (6 bases). There are 16 residues in the CDR3. Looked up from germline, CDR1 is SGHAT and CDR2 is FQNNGV. The V end was cut by 5 bases, the J end by 2 bases, with 18 bases between.

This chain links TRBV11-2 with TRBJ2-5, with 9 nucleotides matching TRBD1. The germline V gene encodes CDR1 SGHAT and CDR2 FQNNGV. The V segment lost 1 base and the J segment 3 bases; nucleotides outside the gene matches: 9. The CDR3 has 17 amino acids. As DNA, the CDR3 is TGTGCCAGCAGCTTAGCCCTCCCAAGGACAGGGGAAGAGACCCAGTACTTC. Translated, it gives CASSLALPRTGEETQYF.

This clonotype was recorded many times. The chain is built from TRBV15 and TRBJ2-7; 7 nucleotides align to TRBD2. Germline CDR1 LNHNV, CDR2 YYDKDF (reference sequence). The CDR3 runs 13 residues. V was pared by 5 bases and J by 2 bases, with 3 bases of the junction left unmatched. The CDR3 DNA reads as TGTGCCACCAGCGGGGGGACTACCTACGAGCAGTACTTC. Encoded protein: CATSGGTTYEQYF.

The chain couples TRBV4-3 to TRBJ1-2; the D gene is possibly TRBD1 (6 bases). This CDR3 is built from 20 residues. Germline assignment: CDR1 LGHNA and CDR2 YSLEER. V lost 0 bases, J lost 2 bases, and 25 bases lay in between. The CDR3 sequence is CASSQDRGVGTVPGNYGYTF. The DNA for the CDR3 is TGCGCCAGCAGCCAAGATAGGGGGGTGGGGACTGTCCCGGGGAACTATGGCTACACCTTC.

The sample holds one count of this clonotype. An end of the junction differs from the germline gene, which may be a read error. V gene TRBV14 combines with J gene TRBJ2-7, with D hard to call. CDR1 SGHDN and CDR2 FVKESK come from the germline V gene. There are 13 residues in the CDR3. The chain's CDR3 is CASSQVSNLEQCF. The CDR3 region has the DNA TGTGCCAGCAGCCAAGTGAGCAACCTCGAGCAGTGCTTC.

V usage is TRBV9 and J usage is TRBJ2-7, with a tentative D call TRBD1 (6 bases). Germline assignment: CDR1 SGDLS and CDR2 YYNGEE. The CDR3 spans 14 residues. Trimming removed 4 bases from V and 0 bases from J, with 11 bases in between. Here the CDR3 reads CASSTGTDSYEQYF. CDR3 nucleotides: TGTGCCAGCAGCACAGGGACGGACTCCTACGAGCAGTACTTC.

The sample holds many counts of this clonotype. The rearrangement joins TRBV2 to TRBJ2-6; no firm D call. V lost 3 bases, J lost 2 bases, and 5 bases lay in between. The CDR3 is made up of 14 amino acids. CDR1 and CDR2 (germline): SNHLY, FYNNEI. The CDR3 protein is CASSDETGANVLTF. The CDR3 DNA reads TGTGCCAGCAGTGACGAGACTGGGGCCAACGTCCTGACTTTC.

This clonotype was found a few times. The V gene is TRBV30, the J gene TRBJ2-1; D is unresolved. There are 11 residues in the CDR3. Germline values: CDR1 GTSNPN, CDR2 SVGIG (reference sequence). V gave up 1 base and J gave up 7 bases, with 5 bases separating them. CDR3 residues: CAWSGENEQFF. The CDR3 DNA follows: TGTGCCTGGAGTGGTGAGAATGAGCAGTTCTTC.

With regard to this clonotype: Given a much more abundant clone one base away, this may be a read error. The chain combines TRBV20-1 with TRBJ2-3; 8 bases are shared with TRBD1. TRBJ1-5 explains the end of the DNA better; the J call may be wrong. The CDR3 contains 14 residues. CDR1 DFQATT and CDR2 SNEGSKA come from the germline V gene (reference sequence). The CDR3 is CSAQDREVTDTQHF. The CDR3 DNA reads TGCAGTGCCCAGGACAGGGAGGTCACAGATACGCAGCATTTT.

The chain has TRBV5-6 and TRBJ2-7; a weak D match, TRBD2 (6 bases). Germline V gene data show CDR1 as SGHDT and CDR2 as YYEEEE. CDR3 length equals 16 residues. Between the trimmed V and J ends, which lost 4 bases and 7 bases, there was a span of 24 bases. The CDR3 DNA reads TGTGCCAGCAGCCCCTTGGTTGGGGGGAGTTCCCCTGAGCAGTACTTC. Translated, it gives CASSPLVGGSSPEQYF.

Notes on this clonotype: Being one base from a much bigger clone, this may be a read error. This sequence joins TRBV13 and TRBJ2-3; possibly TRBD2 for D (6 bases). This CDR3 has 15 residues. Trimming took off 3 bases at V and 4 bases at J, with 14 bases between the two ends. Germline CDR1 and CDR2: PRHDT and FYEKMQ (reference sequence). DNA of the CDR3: TGTGCCAGCAGCTTCTGGGTAGGGAGGTCAGATACGCAGTATTTT. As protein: CASSFWVGRSDTQYF. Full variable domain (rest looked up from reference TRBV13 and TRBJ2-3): AAGVIQSPRHLIKEKRETATLKCYPIPRHDTVYWYQQGPGQDPQFLISFYEKMQSDKGSIPDRFSAQQFSDYHSELNMSSLELGDSALYFCASSFWVGRSDTQYFGPGTRLTVL.

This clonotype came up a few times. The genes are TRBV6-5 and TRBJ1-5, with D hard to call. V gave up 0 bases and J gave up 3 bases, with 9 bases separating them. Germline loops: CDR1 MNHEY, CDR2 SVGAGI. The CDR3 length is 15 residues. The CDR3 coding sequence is TGTGCCAGCAGTTACTCGATCCGAGCCAATCAGCCCCAGCATTTT. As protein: CASSYSIRANQPQHF.

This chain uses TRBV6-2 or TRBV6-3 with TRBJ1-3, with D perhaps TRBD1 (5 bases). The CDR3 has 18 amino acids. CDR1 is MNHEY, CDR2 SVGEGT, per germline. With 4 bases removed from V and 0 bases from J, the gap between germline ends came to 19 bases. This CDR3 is CASSFHRLDSFSGNTIYF. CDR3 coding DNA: TGTGCCAGCAGTTTCCACCGCCTAGACAGTTTCTCTGGAAACACCATATATTTT.

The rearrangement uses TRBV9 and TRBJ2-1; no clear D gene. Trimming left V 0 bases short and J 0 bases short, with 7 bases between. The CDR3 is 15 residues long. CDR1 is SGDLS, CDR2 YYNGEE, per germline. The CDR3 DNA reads TGTGCCAGCAGCGTAGATGGTATCTCCTACAATGAGCAGTTCTTC. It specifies CASSVDGISYNEQFF. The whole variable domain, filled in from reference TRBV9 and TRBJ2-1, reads DSGVTQTPKHLITATGQRVTLRCSPRSGDLSVYWYQQSLDQGLQFLIQYYNGEERAKGNILERFSAQQFPDLHSELNLSSLELGDSALYFCASSVDGISYNEQFFGPGTRLTVL.

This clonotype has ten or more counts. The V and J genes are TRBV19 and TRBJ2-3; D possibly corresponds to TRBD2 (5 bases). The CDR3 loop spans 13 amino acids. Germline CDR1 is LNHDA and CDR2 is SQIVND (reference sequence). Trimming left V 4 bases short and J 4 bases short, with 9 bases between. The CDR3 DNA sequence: TGTGCCAGTAGTAACGGGAATGCAGATACGCAGTATTTT. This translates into CASSNGNADTQYF.

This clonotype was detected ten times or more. The CDR3 loop reads CASSSETATIPKRAFF. The CDR3 DNA reads as TGTGCCAGCAGCTCCGAGACGGCTACTATTCCCAAGCGGGCTTTCTTT. The chain joins TRBV11-2 to TRBJ1-1; D gene ambiguous. Germline CDR1 and CDR2: SGHAT and FQNNGV. There are 16 residues in the CDR3. Trimming cost V 4 bases and J 11 bases, with 26 bases left between them.

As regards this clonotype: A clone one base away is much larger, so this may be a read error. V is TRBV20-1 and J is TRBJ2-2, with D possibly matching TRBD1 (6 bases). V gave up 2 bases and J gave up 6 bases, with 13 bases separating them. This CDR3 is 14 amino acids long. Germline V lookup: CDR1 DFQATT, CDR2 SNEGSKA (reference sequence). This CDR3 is CSARHRDYAGELFF. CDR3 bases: TGCAGTGCTAGACACAGGGATTACGCCGGGGAGCTGTTTTTT.

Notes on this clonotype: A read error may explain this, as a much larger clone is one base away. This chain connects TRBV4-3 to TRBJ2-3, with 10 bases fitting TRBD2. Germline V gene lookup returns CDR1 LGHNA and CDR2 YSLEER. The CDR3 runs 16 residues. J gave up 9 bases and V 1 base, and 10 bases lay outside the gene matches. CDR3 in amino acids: CASSQGWSSGGLTQYF. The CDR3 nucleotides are TGCGCCAGCAGCCAAGGTTGGAGTAGCGGGGGGCTGACGCAGTATTTT.

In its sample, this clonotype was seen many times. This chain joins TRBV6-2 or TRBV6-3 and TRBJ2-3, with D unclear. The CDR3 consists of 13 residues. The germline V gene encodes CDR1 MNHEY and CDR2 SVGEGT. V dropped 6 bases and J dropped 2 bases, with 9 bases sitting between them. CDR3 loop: CASRRLFTDTQYF. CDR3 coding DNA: TGTGCCAGCAGACGATTGTTCACAGATACGCAGTATTTT.

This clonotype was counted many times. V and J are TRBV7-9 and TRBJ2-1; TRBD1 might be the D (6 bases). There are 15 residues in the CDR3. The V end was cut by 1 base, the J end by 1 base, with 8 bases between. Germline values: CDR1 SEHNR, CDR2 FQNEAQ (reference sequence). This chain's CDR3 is CASSLEDRSYNEQFF. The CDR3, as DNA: TGTGCCAGCAGCTTAGAGGACAGATCCTACAATGAGCAGTTCTTC.

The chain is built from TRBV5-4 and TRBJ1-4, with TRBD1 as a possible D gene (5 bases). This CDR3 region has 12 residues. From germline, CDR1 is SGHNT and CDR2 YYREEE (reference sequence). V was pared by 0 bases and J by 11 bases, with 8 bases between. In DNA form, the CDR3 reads TGTGCCAGCAGCTTGGTGGGGGACAAACTGTTTTTT. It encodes CASSLVGDKLFF.

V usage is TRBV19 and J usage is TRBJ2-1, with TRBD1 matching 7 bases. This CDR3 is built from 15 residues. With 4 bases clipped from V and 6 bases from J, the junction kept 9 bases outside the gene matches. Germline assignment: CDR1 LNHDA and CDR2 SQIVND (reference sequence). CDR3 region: CASSTGTRGINEQFF. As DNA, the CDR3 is TGTGCCAGTAGTACCGGGACCAGGGGGATCAATGAGCAGTTCTTC.

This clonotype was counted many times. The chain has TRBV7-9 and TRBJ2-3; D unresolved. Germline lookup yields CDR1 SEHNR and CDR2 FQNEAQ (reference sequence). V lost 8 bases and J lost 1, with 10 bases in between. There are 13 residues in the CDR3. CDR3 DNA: TGTGCCAGCTGCTATCCGGGCACAGATACGCAGTATTTT. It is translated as CASCYPGTDTQYF.